These 9 T cell receptor beta chains originate from one sample sequenced in a study of T cell responses to AZD1222 COVID-19 vaccine. Sequencing used immunoSEQ multiplex PCR; TCRdb keeps in-frame clones, though not all of them. Of under 200,000 clones listed, almost 95% are singletons. Material: peripheral blood, obtained on day 0 of AZD1222 vaccination. The receptors shown here come from an adult in good health.

The V gene is TRBV4-3, the J gene TRBJ2-3; D gene uncertain. The CDR3 covers 14 residues. The V end lost 0 bases, the J end lost 5 bases, and 9 bases lay between the germline ends. The V gene's germline CDR1 is LGHNA and CDR2 YSLEER. The DNA of the CDR3 is TGCGCCAGCAGCCAAGATTTGATAGAAGATACGCAGTATTTT. Amino acids: CASSQDLIEDTQYF.

The J gene is TRBJ2-7, the V gene TRBV7-9; no definite D call. Germline values: CDR1 SEHNR, CDR2 FQNEAQ (reference sequence). The CDR3 consists of 12 residues. Trimming cost V 5 bases and J 6 bases, with 11 bases left between them. The CDR3 DNA reads TGTGCCAGCAGCACTCTCTCCGGCGAGCAGTACTTC. Encoded protein: CASSTLSGEQYF.

The chain carries TRBV6-5 and TRBJ2-7, with 11 bases identical to TRBD1. V was clipped by 6 bases and J by 7 bases; unmatched bases: 8. CDR3 length equals 14 residues. Germline V gives CDR1 MNHEY, CDR2 SVGAGI. This chain's CDR3 is CASRRTGGSREQYF. The CDR3 nucleotides are TGTGCCAGCAGAAGGACAGGGGGCTCGAGGGAGCAGTACTTC.

The chain carries TRBV3-1 (or the pseudogene TRBV3-2) and TRBJ1-1, with D hard to call. The CDR3 is 16 residues long. The V gene's germline CDR1 is LGHDT and CDR2 YNNKEL (reference sequence). With 3 bases removed from V and 0 bases from J, the gap between germline ends came to 14 bases. The DNA of the CDR3 is TGTGCCAGCAGCCAGACGGCAGTTACCATGAACACTGAAGCTTTCTTT. This encodes CASSQTAVTMNTEAFF.

The chain recombines TRBV7-9 with TRBJ1-1; D unclear. V was shortened by 3 bases and J by 7 bases, with 9 bases between the two germline ends. The CDR3 covers 12 residues. Per the germline V gene, CDR1 is SEHNR and CDR2 is FQNEAQ (reference sequence). The CDR3 coding sequence is TGTGCCAGCAGCTTGTTTGAGTTTGAAGCTTTCTTT. Amino acid sequence: CASSLFEFEAFF.

The rearrangement uses TRBV2 and TRBJ2-3, with TRBD1 matching over 9 bases. With V trimmed by 7 bases and J by 6 bases, 8 bases remained unmatched. CDR1 is SNHLY, CDR2 FYNNEI, per germline. The CDR3 is made up of 14 amino acids. The CDR3 spells CASKGTGGADTQYF. CDR3 sequence (DNA): TGTGCCAGCAAGGGTACAGGGGGCGCTGATACGCAGTATTTT.

The V and J genes are TRBV7-9 and TRBJ1-4; D is undetermined. CDR3 length equals 16 residues. Germline-derived CDR1 and CDR2 are SEHNR and FQNEAQ (reference sequence). V was pared by 0 bases and J by 8 bases, with 16 bases between. The CDR3 region is CASSLALFGRGEKLFF. Written as DNA, the CDR3 is TGTGCCAGCAGCTTAGCTCTTTTCGGACGCGGAGAAAAACTGTTTTTT.

This chain uses TRBV4-2 with TRBJ2-3; TRBD2 aligns across 9 bases. The CDR3 loop spans 19 amino acids. From germline, CDR1 is LGHNA and CDR2 YNFKEQ. Trimming removed 0 bases from V and 2 bases from J; junction bases left unmatched: 12. The CDR3 DNA sequence: TGTGCCAGCAGCCAAGAGCGCACGATGGTAGCGGGAGACACAGATACGCAGTATTTT. Its translation: CASSQERTMVAGDTDTQYF.

The chain recombines TRBV14 with TRBJ1-2; no clear D gene. The CDR3 spans 14 residues. Germline-derived CDR1 and CDR2 are SGHDN and FVKESK. The germline V and J ends were trimmed by 1 base and 8 bases, with 14 bases remaining between them. The CDR3 loop reads CASSQVRLLEGYTF. The CDR3 DNA reads as TGTGCCAGCAGCCAAGTAAGACTCCTCGAAGGCTACACCTTC.